Presented here are 3 T cell receptor beta chains from one specimen sequenced in a study of cytomegalovirus exposure and HLA in healthy donors. Researchers ran the PCR with 60 Vbeta and 13 Jbeta primers. Method: immunoSEQ multiplex PCR; TCRdb's copy keeps in-frame clones and lacks some. The sample includes about 140,000 clones, roughly 73% seen only once; the top ten take about 15%. Sequenced input: PBMCs. These receptors originate from a human donor in good health.

This clone has just a few counts. The CDR3 nucleotides read TGTGCCACCAGACCGGGACAGGGTCAATCTGAGTTCTTC. Its protein is CATRPGQGQSEFF. The chain joins TRBV10-3 to TRBJ2-1, with 9 bases aligning to TRBD1. This CDR3 region has 13 residues. With 10 bases clipped from V and 14 bases from J, the junction kept 15 bases outside the gene matches. Germline values: CDR1 ENHRY, CDR2 SYGVKD.

This clone was detected a few times. The V and J genes are TRBV11-3 and TRBJ2-3, with D hard to call. Trimming stripped 2 bases from V and 6 bases from J, with 6 bases between. The CDR3 consists of 12 residues. Germline CDR1 reads SGHNT; CDR2 reads YENEEA. The CDR3 sequence is CASSLSRDTQYF. Written as DNA, the CDR3 is TGTGCCAGCAGCTTAAGCAGGGATACGCAGTATTTT.

V usage is TRBV19 and J usage is TRBJ2-1, with 7 positions matching TRBD1. This CDR3 has 14 amino acids. Germline values: CDR1 LNHDA, CDR2 SQIVND (reference sequence). Trimming at V came to 3 bases and at J to 10 bases, leaving 9 bases not matched to a gene. CDR3 DNA sequence: TGTGCCAGTAGTATTATTGAGGGGGCTAAGGAGCAGTTCTTC. Its protein is CASSIIEGAKEQFF.